The 7 T cell receptor beta chains given below trace back to one sample, sequenced in a study of blood T cell repertoires in COVID-19. The data were produced by immunoSEQ multiplex PCR, yet TCRdb's version contains in-frame clones alone and is incomplete. This table has 150,000 to 200,000 clones, roughly 85% appearing once. Material for sequencing was PBMCs or T cells enriched from blood (not recorded which). These receptors were obtained from a woman aged 18-29 years who had recovered from COVID-19.

This chain joins TRBV5-5 and TRBJ1-5, with TRBD1 matching 8 bases. The CDR3 length is 13 residues. Losses at the gene ends were 3 bases for V and 7 bases for J; bases not matched to a gene: 3. Per germline, CDR1 SGHKS and CDR2 YYEKEE (reference sequence). CDR3 in amino acids: CASSSTGDQPQHF. CDR3 bases: TGTGCCAGCAGCTCGACAGGGGACCAGCCCCAGCATTTT.

V is TRBV3-1 (or the pseudogene TRBV3-2) and J is TRBJ1-1; D gene uncertain. Germline values: CDR1 LGHDT, CDR2 YNNKEL (reference sequence). With 0 bases removed from V and 8 bases from J, the gap between germline ends came to 10 bases. The CDR3 is 13 residues long. The CDR3 coding sequence is TGTGCCAGCAGCCAAGAGTTCGGAGGAGAAGCTTTCTTT. This gives the protein CASSQEFGGEAFF.

As to this clone: Within the sample, other DNA sequences also encode this same CDR3. The rearrangement links TRBV14 to TRBJ1-1, with D maybe TRBD1 (5 bases). This CDR3 contains 13 residues. V was cut by 1 base and J by 4 bases, with 7 bases left in between. Germline values: CDR1 SGHDN, CDR2 FVKESK. The CDR3 loop is CASSQGRGTEAFF. In DNA, the CDR3 is TGTGCCAGCAGCCAAGGAAGGGGCACTGAAGCTTTCTTT.

The genes are TRBV11-1 and TRBJ2-2; 11 nucleotides match TRBD2. J was trimmed by 10 bases and V by 5 bases; bases with no gene match: 9. Germline V gene data show CDR1 as SGHAT and CDR2 as FQDESV (reference sequence). The CDR3 runs 15 residues. In DNA, the CDR3 is TGTGCCAGCAGCCTAAATAGCGGGAGGGTCGTGGAGCTGTTTTTT. Protein: CASSLNSGRVVELFF.

The V call is TRBV18, the J call TRBJ1-5, with TRBD1 matching 8 bases. V shed 3 bases and J 0 bases; nucleotides not matched to a gene: 7. Germline CDR1 is KGHSH and CDR2 is LQKENI. CDR3 size: 17 residues. CDR3: CASSPGTGSYSNQPQHF. CDR3 nucleotide sequence: TGTGCCAGCTCACCGGGGACAGGTTCTTATAGCAATCAGCCCCAGCATTTT.

The rearrangement uses TRBV19 and TRBJ2-7, with D maybe TRBD1 (7 bases). Trimming stripped 5 bases from V and 3 bases from J, with 11 bases between. Looked up from germline, CDR1 is LNHDA and CDR2 is SQIVND (reference sequence). CDR3 length equals 13 residues. The CDR3 nucleotides read TGTGCCAGTAGTGCGGGACAGAGCTACGAGCAGTACTTC. It encodes CASSAGQSYEQYF.

This rearrangement joins TRBV29-1 to TRBJ2-7; D perhaps matches TRBD1 (7 bases). The CDR3 sequence is 13 residues long. Germline V gene lookup returns CDR1 SQVTM and CDR2 ANQGSEA. V was clipped by 6 bases and J by 6 bases, with 18 bases between them. CDR3 in DNA: TGCAGCGTCGGGGGACAGCAGTATCTCGAGCAGTACTTC. Residues: CSVGGQQYLEQYF.